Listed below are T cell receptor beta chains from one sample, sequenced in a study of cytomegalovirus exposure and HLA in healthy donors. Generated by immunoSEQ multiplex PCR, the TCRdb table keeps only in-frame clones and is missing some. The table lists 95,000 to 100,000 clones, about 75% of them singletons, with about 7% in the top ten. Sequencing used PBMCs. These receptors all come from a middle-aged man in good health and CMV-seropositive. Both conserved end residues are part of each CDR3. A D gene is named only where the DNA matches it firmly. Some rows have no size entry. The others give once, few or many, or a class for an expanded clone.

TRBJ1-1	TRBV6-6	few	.	CASSLRGKNTEAFF	TGTGCCAGCAGCCTCCGGGGGAAGAACACTGAAGCTTTCTTT
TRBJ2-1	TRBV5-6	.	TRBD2	CASSPSGGAGEQFF	TGTGCCAGCAGCCCTAGCGGGGGGGCTGGGGAGCAGTTCTTC
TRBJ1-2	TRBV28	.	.	CASRGQWGYTF	TGTGCCAGCAGGGGGCAGTGGGGCTACACCTTC
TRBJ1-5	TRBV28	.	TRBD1	CASIQNRGRRGNQPQHF	TGTGCCAGCATCCAGAACAGGGGGCGAAGGGGCAATCAGCCCCAGCATTTT
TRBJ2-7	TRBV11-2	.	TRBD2	CASSSTSGSDEQYF	TGTGCCAGCAGCTCGACTAGCGGGAGTGACGAGCAGTACTTC
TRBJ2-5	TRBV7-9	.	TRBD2	CASSLLGTSGSWETQYF	TGTGCCAGCAGCTTATTAGGAACTAGCGGGAGTTGGGAGACCCAGTACTTC
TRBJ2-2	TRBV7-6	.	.	CASSLSDWAGTGELFF	TGTGCCAGCAGCTTATCGGACTGGGCGGGCACCGGGGAGCTGTTTTTT
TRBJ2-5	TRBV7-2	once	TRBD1	CASSQRQGAGETQYF	TGTGCCAGCAGCCAACGACAGGGGGCAGGAGAGACCCAGTACTTC
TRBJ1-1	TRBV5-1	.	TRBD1	CASSVTGVTEAFF	TGCGCCAGCAGCGTGACAGGGGTGACTGAAGCTTTCTTT
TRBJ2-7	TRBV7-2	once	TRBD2	CASSKRLAGGSHEQYF	TGTGCCAGCAGCAAACGACTAGCGGGAGGGTCTCACGAGCAGTACTTC
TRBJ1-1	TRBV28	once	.	CASSLFREAFF	TGTGCCAGCAGTTTGTTCCGTGAAGCTTTCTTT
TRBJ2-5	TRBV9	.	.	CASSRRLGQETQYF	TGTGCCAGCAGCCGAAGACTGGGCCAAGAGACCCAGTACTTC